Listed below are T cell receptor beta chains from one sample, sequenced in a study of cytomegalovirus exposure and HLA in healthy donors. Data came from immunoSEQ multiplex PCR; TCRdb stores just in-frame clones and leaves some out. The table shows approximately 200,000 clones, with roughly 84% occurring only once. Material for sequencing was PBMCs. The source is a boy younger than 18 in good health and CMV-seronegative. Both conserved end residues are part of each CDR3. Fields, in order: D gene, V gene, clone size, J gene, CDR3 protein, CDR3 DNA. The D gene is left open where the match is weak. Clone size, where shown, is once, few, many, or a class for clones that have expanded.

TRBD1	TRBV27	.	TRBJ1-6	CASSTTGTGWNSPLHF	TGTGCCAGCAGTACTACCGGGACAGGGTGGAATTCACCCCTCCACTTT
TRBD1	TRBV7-2	few	TRBJ2-2	CASSFRTGHANTGELFF	TGTGCCAGCAGCTTTAGGACAGGCCATGCGAACACCGGGGAGCTGTTTTTT
.	TRBV7-9	.	TRBJ1-1	CASSLVGVNTEAFF	TGTGCCAGCAGCTTAGTGGGAGTGAACACTGAAGCTTTCTTT
.	TRBV12-5	.	TRBJ2-1	CASGLEERGQRFF	TGTGCTAGTGGTTTGGAGGAACGGGGACAACGGTTCTTC
TRBD1	TRBV5-6	.	TRBJ1-2	CASRTGTGRDGYTF	TGTGCCAGCAGAACCGGGACAGGGAGGGATGGCTACACCTTC
TRBD1	TRBV30	.	TRBJ2-7	CAWSVPRDSHLIEQYF	TGTGCCTGGAGTGTACCACGGGACAGCCACTTGATCGAGCAGTACTTC
.	TRBV5-1	.	TRBJ2-1	CASSLAWIAGSYNEQFF	TGCGCCAGCAGCTTGGCCTGGATCGCCGGGTCCTACAATGAGCAGTTCTTC
.	TRBV15	.	TRBJ1-4	CATSRDLIIEGTTGEKLFF	TGTGCCACCAGCAGAGATCTTATTATTGAAGGGACAACGGGGGAAAAACTGTTTTTT
.	TRBV5-8	.	TRBJ2-7	CASDLRYEQYF	TGTGCCAGTGACTTGCGATACGAGCAGTACTTC
.	TRBV28	.	TRBJ1-1	CASSLSRAGRNTEAFF	TGTGCCAGCAGTTTAAGCCGGGCGGGTCGGAACACTGAAGCTTTCTTT
.	TRBV5-6	.	TRBJ1-1	CASSSGSLRAEAFF	TGTGCCAGCAGCTCCGGTTCCCTCCGTGCTGAAGCTTTCTTT
TRBD2	TRBV18	once	TRBJ2-3	CASSAGGGTDTQYF	TGTGCCAGCTCAGCGGGGGGCGGCACAGATACGCAGTATTTT
.	TRBV18	.	TRBJ1-2	CASSPLSSSGELYGYTF	TGTGCCAGCTCACCACTATCCTCGTCAGGGGAACTCTATGGCTACACCTTC
TRBD1	TRBV4-1	.	TRBJ2-1	CASSLQDRAHEQFF	TGCGCCAGCAGCCTTCAAGACAGGGCGCATGAGCAGTTCTTC
TRBD1	TRBV11-2	.	TRBJ1-2	CASSIPGQGNYGYTF	TGTGCCAGCAGCATCCCGGGACAGGGGAACTATGGCTACACCTTC
TRBD2	TRBV6-5	once	TRBJ2-1	CATRLAGSGFF	TGTGCCACACGACTAGCGGGTTCGGGGTTCTTC
.	TRBV6-5	once	TRBJ2-2	CASQPGTSNTGELFF	TGTGCCAGCCAACCCGGGACTTCGAACACCGGGGAGCTGTTTTTT
.	TRBV7-8	.	TRBJ1-1	CASSLQRGTGNTEAFF	TGTGCCAGCAGCTTACAAAGGGGAACCGGGAACACTGAAGCTTTCTTT
.	TRBV27	.	TRBJ2-1	CASSLLNYHNEQFF	TGTGCCAGCAGTTTATTAAACTATCATAATGAGCAGTTCTTC
TRBD2	TRBV7-9	.	TRBJ2-7	CASSLARGGREQYF	TGTGCCAGCAGCTTAGCGCGCGGGGGGCGCGAGCAGTACTTC
.	TRBV28	.	TRBJ2-1	CASSLLYNEQFF	TGTGCCAGCAGTTTACTATACAATGAGCAGTTCTTC
.	TRBV27	once	TRBJ1-2	CASSPKGVGSYGYTF	TGTGCCAGCAGTCCAAAAGGGGTTGGCAGCTATGGCTACACCTTC
TRBD2	TRBV10-2	.	TRBJ2-7	CASSSSGAYEQYF	TGCGCCAGCAGTTCTAGCGGAGCCTACGAGCAGTACTTC
.	TRBV5-6	.	TRBJ1-1	CASSLVGGSTEAFF	TGTGCCAGCAGCTTGGTTGGGGGGAGCACTGAAGCTTTCTTT
TRBD1	TRBV7-3	.	TRBJ2-7	CASSLAPGQGWPREYEQYF	TGTGCCAGCAGCTTAGCCCCGGGACAGGGGTGGCCAAGGGAGTACGAGCAGTACTTC
.	TRBV6-1	.	TRBJ1-6	CASSAPPGSSVNSPLHF	TGTGCCAGCAGTGCCCCCCCGGGGAGCTCGGTTAATTCACCCCTCCACTTT
.	TRBV19	.	TRBJ1-5	CALGLGRVSNQPQHF	TGTGCACTGGGTTTGGGCAGAGTAAGCAATCAGCCCCAGCATTTT
TRBD2	TRBV2	.	TRBJ2-7	CASSFGGGSGLYEQYF	TGTGCCAGCAGTTTCGGCGGGGGGTCGGGTCTTTACGAGCAGTACTTC
.	TRBV10-3	.	TRBJ1-1	CAISDRDRTNTEAFF	TGTGCCATCAGTGACCGTGACAGGACGAACACTGAAGCTTTCTTT
TRBD2	TRBV5-4	.	TRBJ2-2	CASSREAAGASVGELFF	TGTGCCAGCAGCCGTGAGGCGGCGGGAGCTTCGGTCGGGGAGCTGTTTTTT
.	TRBV5-1	.	TRBJ1-1	CASSLLSGFPEAFF	TGCGCCAGCAGCTTATTATCAGGGTTTCCTGAAGCTTTCTTT
.	TRBV9	once	TRBJ2-7	CASSPFTGEQYF	TGTGCCAGCAGTCCCTTCACGGGCGAGCAGTACTTC
TRBD2	TRBV27	.	TRBJ2-7	CASSLGTSATYEQYF	TGTGCCAGCAGCCTTGGGACTAGCGCTACCTACGAGCAGTACTTC